This passage covers 24 T cell receptor beta chains from one sample sequenced in a study of blood T cell repertoires in COVID-19. Here immunoSEQ multiplex PCR was the method, and the copy in TCRdb shows in-frame clones only, minus some. This table holds some 320,000 clones, around 84% found once. Sequenced input: PBMCs or T cells enriched from blood (not recorded which). The receptors stem from a woman aged 30 to 39 who had been exposed to COVID-19.

The chain is built from TRBV6-2 or TRBV6-3 and TRBJ2-1; maybe TRBD2 (6 bases). V gave up 6 bases and J gave up 12 bases, with 12 bases separating them. This CDR3 has 11 residues. Germline CDR1 MNHEY, CDR2 SVGEGT. Written as DNA, the CDR3 is TGTGCCAGCAGCCACGGGAGTCTGCAGTTCTTC. Translated: CASSHGSLQFF.

A note on this clone: Other nucleotide sequences from this sample produce the same CDR3. The chain joins TRBV7-2 to TRBJ2-1, with 12 positions matching TRBD2. CDR1 and CDR2 from the germline V gene are SGHTA and FQGNSA. V was clipped by 1 base and J by 7 bases; unmatched bases: 2. CDR3 size: 15 residues. CDR3 coding DNA: TGTGCCAGCAGCTTAGAGCTAGCGGGGGGGAATGAGCAGTTCTTC. Protein: CASSLELAGGNEQFF. Supplemented by reference TRBV7-2 and TRBJ2-1, the full variable domain reads GAGVSQSPSNKVTEKGKDVELRCDPISGHTALYWYRQSLGQGLEFLIYFQGNSAPDKSGLPSDRFSAERTGGSVSTLTIQRTQQEDSAVYLCASSLELAGGNEQFFGPGTRLTVL.

This chain connects TRBV4-1 to TRBJ1-2, with D perhaps TRBD1 (5 bases). There are 16 residues in the CDR3. The V gene lost 2 bases and the J gene lost 4 bases, with 17 bases spanning the gap. Germline loops: CDR1 MGHRA, CDR2 YSYEKL. CDR3 protein: CASSQSPGGGPYGYTF. CDR3 sequence (DNA): TGCGCCAGCAGCCAAAGCCCGGGGGGGGGACCCTATGGCTACACCTTC.

The chain carries TRBV30 and TRBJ2-5, with 12 positions matching TRBD2. Germline V gene data show CDR1 as GTSNPN and CDR2 as SVGIG (reference sequence). Unmatched junction bases numbered 7, after V lost 0 bases and J lost 5 bases. The CDR3 runs 16 residues. CDR3 sequence reads: CAWSVLAGGPRETQYF. In DNA form, the CDR3 reads TGTGCCTGGAGTGTACTAGCGGGGGGCCCTAGGGAGACCCAGTACTTC.

The chain links TRBV10-3 to TRBJ2-1; TRBD2 might be the D (6 bases). The CDR3 consists of 15 residues. Germline V gene sequence: CDR1 ENHRY, CDR2 SYGVKD. V dropped 0 bases and J dropped 6 bases, with 12 bases sitting between them. The CDR3 spells CAISESGLEGNEQFF. The CDR3 nucleotides read TGTGCCATCAGTGAGTCGGGACTGGAAGGCAATGAGCAGTTCTTC.

V usage is TRBV10-2 and J usage is TRBJ1-6; 7 nucleotides line up with TRBD1. The CDR3 totals 15 residues. Looked up from germline, CDR1 is WSHSY and CDR2 is SAAADI. The J segment lost 5 bases and the V segment lost 7 bases, leaving 8 bases of the junction unmatched. This CDR3 reads CASTDRAQDNSPLHF. The CDR3 coding sequence is TGCGCCAGCACCGACAGGGCTCAAGATAATTCACCCCTCCACTTT.

J is TRBJ2-1 and V is TRBV5-1; TRBD2 agrees at 12 bases. The J segment lost 6 bases and the V segment lost 4 bases, leaving 8 bases of the junction unmatched. Per the germline V gene, CDR1 is SGHRS and CDR2 is YFSETQ. The CDR3 has 16 amino acids. The CDR3 coding sequence is TGCGCCAGCAGCCCGACTAGCGGGAGCGGAGGCAATGAGCAGTTCTTC. It yields the protein CASSPTSGSGGNEQFF.

The rearrangement links TRBV7-2 to TRBJ2-1, with a tentative D call TRBD2 (7 bases). The CDR3 runs 16 residues. The ends were cut back, 4 bases at V and 2 bases at J, with 15 bases in the middle. Germline values: CDR1 SGHTA, CDR2 FQGNSA. The CDR3 protein is CASSSSTGRAYNEQFF. The CDR3 DNA reads TGTGCCAGCAGCTCATCCACAGGGAGGGCCTACAATGAGCAGTTCTTC.

The chain uses TRBV20-1 and TRBJ2-5, with D perhaps matching TRBD1 (5 bases). In germline, CDR1 is DFQATT, CDR2 SNEGSKA (reference sequence). CDR3 length: 13 amino acids. The V and J ends lost 3 bases and 3 bases respectively, with 11 bases between them. The CDR3 coding sequence is TGCAGTGCTAGTAGGGGTCCCGAAGAGACCCAGTACTTC. Its translation: CSASRGPEETQYF.

This rearrangement joins TRBV10-3 to TRBJ1-2; D is unclear. The germline gives CDR1 ENHRY, CDR2 SYGVKD. The CDR3 sequence is 12 residues long. V dropped 5 bases and J dropped 8 bases, with 12 bases sitting between them. The CDR3 sequence: CAISLTLSGYTF. The CDR3 DNA reads as TGTGCCATCAGTCTGACGCTTAGCGGCTACACCTTC.

The rearrangement links TRBV27 to TRBJ2-7, with 7 nucleotides matching TRBD2. The trim removed 2 bases at V and 6 bases at J, leaving 4 bases unmatched. The length of the CDR3 is 13 residues. Germline CDR1 and CDR2: MNHEY and SMNVEV (reference sequence). CDR3 bases: TGTGCCAGCAGTTTACGTGGGGGGGTCGAGCAGTACTTC. This gives the protein CASSLRGGVEQYF.

DNA for the CDR3: TGTGCCAGCAGCCAAGATGCGACCGGGGAGCTGTTTTTT. Encoded protein: CASSQDATGELFF. The chain uses TRBV14 and TRBJ2-2, with D hard to call. The germline V gene has CDR1 SGHDN and CDR2 FVKESK. The V end was cut by 0 bases, the J end by 5 bases, with 4 bases between. This CDR3 comprises 13 residues.

This chain connects TRBV7-9 to TRBJ2-5, with D possibly matching TRBD2 (5 bases). The CDR3 consists of 13 residues. Germline loops: CDR1 SEHNR, CDR2 FQNEAQ (reference sequence). Trimming stripped 5 bases from V and 4 bases from J, with 11 bases between. CDR3 region: CASSPFAGETQYF. DNA of the CDR3: TGTGCCAGCAGCCCCTTCGCGGGAGAGACCCAGTACTTC.

Remarks on this clone: The sample carries other DNA sequences with the same CDR3. The chain recombines TRBV5-1 with TRBJ1-1; TRBD1 matches at 7 bases. V gave up 0 bases and J gave up 5 bases; unmatched junction bases: 4. CDR1 and CDR2 (germline): SGHRS, YFSETQ. The length of the CDR3 is 14 residues. The DNA of the CDR3 is TGCGCCAGCAGCTTGGACAGGGGTAATACTGAAGCTTTCTTT. This sequence encodes CASSLDRGNTEAFF.

This clone was counted a single time. The rearrangement uses TRBV28 and TRBJ1-2; 7 bases are shared with TRBD1. J was trimmed by 3 bases and V by 7 bases; bases with no gene match: 14. CDR1 is MDHEN and CDR2 is SYDVKM in the germline V gene. The CDR3 is 16 amino acids. The chain's CDR3 is CASKRQGMLADYGYTF. DNA of the CDR3: TGTGCCAGCAAAAGACAGGGAATGCTCGCTGACTATGGCTACACCTTC.

The rearrangement uses TRBV9 and TRBJ2-5; TRBD2 matches at 7 bases. V lost 2 bases to trimming and J lost 1 base; unmatched junction nucleotides: 8. The CDR3 contains 16 residues. Germline V gene data show CDR1 as SGDLS and CDR2 as YYNGEE. CDR3 in amino acids: CASSVSGGGPQETQYF. The CDR3 DNA follows: TGTGCCAGCAGCGTCTCAGGCGGGGGACCCCAAGAGACCCAGTACTTC.

V and J are TRBV27 and TRBJ2-7; maybe TRBD1 (5 bases). Trimming removed 0 bases from V and 2 bases from J, with 11 bases in between. This CDR3 is built from 15 residues. Germline CDR1 MNHEY, CDR2 SMNVEV (reference sequence). CDR3 protein: CASSLSSRVAYEQYF. CDR3 sequence (DNA): TGTGCCAGCAGTTTATCCTCCAGGGTAGCCTACGAGCAGTACTTC.

As for this clone: The sample carries other DNA sequences with the same CDR3. The chain employs TRBV9 and TRBJ2-7, with D unclear. CDR1 SGDLS and CDR2 YYNGEE come from the germline V gene. The CDR3 length is 12 residues. V shed 4 bases and J shed 3 bases, with 8 bases lying between them. The DNA of the CDR3 is TGTGCCAGCAGCCCCTCGGGCTACGAGCAGTACTTC. Translated, it gives CASSPSGYEQYF.

V is TRBV11-2 and J is TRBJ2-7; the match to TRBD1 covers 7 bases. V dropped 3 bases and J dropped 4; count of bases not matched to a gene: 6. This CDR3 comprises 14 residues. CDR1 and CDR2 (germline): SGHAT, FQNNGV. CDR3 protein: CASSFAGTDYEQYF. The CDR3 DNA follows: TGTGCCAGCAGCTTCGCCGGGACAGATTACGAGCAGTACTTC.

The chain uses TRBV11-1 and TRBJ2-7; 8 bases map to TRBD1. J was trimmed by 4 bases and V by 3 bases; bases with no gene match: 5. Germline values: CDR1 SGHAT, CDR2 FQDESV (reference sequence). This CDR3 region has 14 residues. The CDR3 DNA reads as TGTGCCAGCAGCTTTGTCCAGGGGGCGTACGAGCAGTACTTC. Amino acids: CASSFVQGAYEQYF. The full variable domain, completed using reference TRBV11-1 and TRBJ2-7, is EAEVAQSPRYKITEKSQAVAFWCDPISGHATLYWYRQILGQGPELLVQFQDESVVDDSQLPKDRFSAERLKGVDSTLKIQPAELGDSAMYLCASSFVQGAYEQYFGPGTRLTVT.

Notes on this clone: Other DNA sequences in this sample translate to the same CDR3. V usage is TRBV6-5 and J usage is TRBJ2-2, with 9 bases that match TRBD1. J was trimmed by 2 bases and V by 6 bases; bases with no gene match: 4. The length of the CDR3 is 15 residues. Germline V gene sequence: CDR1 MNHEY, CDR2 SVGAGI. The CDR3, as DNA: TGTGCCAGCAGAACAGGGGGCGCAAACACCGGGGAGCTGTTTTTT. Protein: CASRTGGANTGELFF.

The chain carries TRBV28 and TRBJ1-4, with 7 positions matching TRBD1. This CDR3 contains 16 residues. V was clipped by 5 bases and J by 0 bases; unmatched bases: 6. From germline, CDR1 is MDHEN and CDR2 SYDVKM. CDR3 sequence (DNA): TGTGCCAGCAGTGGACAGGTTATCGCAACTAATGAAAAACTGTTTTTT. Translated: CASSGQVIATNEKLFF.

The gene calls are TRBV2 and TRBJ1-5, with TRBD1 identical over 9 bases. The CDR3 loop spans 15 amino acids. Germline CDR1 is SNHLY and CDR2 is FYNNEI. Trimming took 7 bases from V and 6 from J; bases not matched to a gene: 10. The CDR3 region is CASIPGTGTAQPQHF. The CDR3 nucleotides read TGTGCCAGCATCCCCGGGACAGGGACGGCTCAGCCCCAGCATTTT.

Written as DNA, the CDR3 is TGTGCCAGCAGTACGGGAGGCCGGAGCTCCTACGAGCAGTACTTC. It specifies CASSTGGRSSYEQYF. The chain recombines TRBV6-5 with TRBJ2-7, with TRBD2 identical over 7 bases. Germline loops: CDR1 MNHEY, CDR2 SVGAGI. CDR3 length equals 15 residues. Trimming at V came to 5 bases and at J to 0 bases, leaving 7 bases not matched to a gene.